This entry describes one T cell receptor beta chain. Its antigen is undetermined. This sample is drawn from a study of CD8 T cells in ankylosing spondylitis. Germline CDR1 MNHEY, CDR2 SVGEGT. V gave up 4 bases and J gave up 5 bases, with 14 bases separating them. The CDR3 is 15 amino acids. Study-wide results and limits: There was a TCR beta motif, made of 7 or 8 highly homologous variants, that appeared characteristic of ankylosing spondylitis blood.

TCRdb passed the 5' RACE reads through MiXCR, listing each CDR3 protein once. The sample has around 140,000 distinct CDR3 sequences, approximately 17% seen once. This chain connects TRBV6-2 or TRBV6-3 to TRBJ2-2; D may be TRBD2 (6 bases). Sample: blood, either unsorted or a sorted T cell fraction (not recorded which). This TCR was recovered from a male donor with ankylosing spondylitis. In DNA, the CDR3 is TGTGCCAGCAGTTCGTCAGCGGGCTGGACCGGGGAGCTGTTTTTT. Its translation is CASSSSAGWTGELFF.